This T cell receptor (beta chain) originates from a study of CD8+ T cells in alopecia areata. General study findings and limits: Patients shared TCRs less clearly than mice did, possibly owing to HLA.

From germline, CDR1 is SGHDT and CDR2 YYEEEE. The V and J ends lost 0 bases and 0 bases respectively, with 6 bases between them. The CDR3 has 14 residues. Extracted RNA was reverse transcribed, and the resulting cDNA served as sequencing template. TCRdb's copy holds only in-frame clones and misses some; the assay was immunoSEQ multiplex PCR. This sample carries some 130,000 clones, 45% to 50% of them seen once, and the ten largest clones take around 19%. Specimens obtained from alopecia areata patients comprised lesional scalp punch biopsies and peripheral blood. From PBMCs, CD4+ and CD8+ T cells were sorted. This clone was picked up a small number of times. Its antigen remains unknown.

This material consisted of CD8+ T cells sorted from blood, taken at week 0. The genes are TRBV5-6 and TRBJ1-1; no clear D gene. This clonotype was sampled from a human donor with alopecia areata. In nucleotides, the CDR3 is TGTGCCAGCAGCTTGGAACCAGTGAACACTGAAGCTTTCTTT. It codes for CASSLEPVNTEAFF.